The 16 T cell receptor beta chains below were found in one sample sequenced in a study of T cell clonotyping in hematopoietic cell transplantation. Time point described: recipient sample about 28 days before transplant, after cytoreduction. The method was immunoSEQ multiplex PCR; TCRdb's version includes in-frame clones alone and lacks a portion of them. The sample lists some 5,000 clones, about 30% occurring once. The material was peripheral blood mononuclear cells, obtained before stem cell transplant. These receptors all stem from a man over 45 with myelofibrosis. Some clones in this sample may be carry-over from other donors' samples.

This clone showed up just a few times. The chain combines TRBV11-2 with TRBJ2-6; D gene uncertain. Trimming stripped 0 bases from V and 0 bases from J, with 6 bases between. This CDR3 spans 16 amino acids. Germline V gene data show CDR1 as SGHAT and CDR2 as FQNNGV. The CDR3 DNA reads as TGTGCCAGCAGCTTAGAGGGCAGCTCTGGGGCCAACGTCCTGACTTTC. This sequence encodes CASSLEGSSGANVLTF.

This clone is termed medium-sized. CDR3 coding DNA: TGCAGCGTTGTGCCATTGGCGAGACACGAGCAGTACTTC. It yields the protein CSVVPLARHEQYF. This chain uses TRBV29-1 with TRBJ2-7; D unresolved. V was shortened by 4 bases and J by 5 bases, with 15 bases between the two germline ends. The germline V gene has CDR1 SQVTM and CDR2 ANQGSEA. This CDR3 contains 13 residues.

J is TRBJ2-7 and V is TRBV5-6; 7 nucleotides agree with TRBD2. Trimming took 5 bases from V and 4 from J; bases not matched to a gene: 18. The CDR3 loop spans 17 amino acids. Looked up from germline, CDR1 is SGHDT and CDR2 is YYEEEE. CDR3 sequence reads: CASRSSSGQGRFYEQYF. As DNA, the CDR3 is TGTGCCAGCAGGTCCTCTAGCGGCCAAGGTCGGTTTTACGAGCAGTACTTC.

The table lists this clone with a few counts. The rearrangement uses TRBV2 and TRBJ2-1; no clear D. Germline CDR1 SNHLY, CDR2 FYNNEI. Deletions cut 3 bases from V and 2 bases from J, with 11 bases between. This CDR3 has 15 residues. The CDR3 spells CASSDSLNPYNEQFF. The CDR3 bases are TGTGCCAGCAGTGACAGTTTAAACCCCTACAATGAGCAGTTCTTC.

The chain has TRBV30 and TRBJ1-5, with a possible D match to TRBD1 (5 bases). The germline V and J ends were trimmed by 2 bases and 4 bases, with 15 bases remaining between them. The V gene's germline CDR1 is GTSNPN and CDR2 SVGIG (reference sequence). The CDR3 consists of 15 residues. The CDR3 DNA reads TGTGCCTGGAGTTCAACAGGTTCACTAAATCAGCCCCAGCATTTT. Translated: CAWSSTGSLNQPQHF.

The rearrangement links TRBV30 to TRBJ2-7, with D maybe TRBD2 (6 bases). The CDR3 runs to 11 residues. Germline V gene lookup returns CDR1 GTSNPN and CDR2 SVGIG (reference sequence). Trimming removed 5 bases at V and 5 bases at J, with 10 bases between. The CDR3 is CAWGLANEQYF. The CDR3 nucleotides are TGTGCCTGGGGTCTAGCGAACGAGCAGTACTTC.

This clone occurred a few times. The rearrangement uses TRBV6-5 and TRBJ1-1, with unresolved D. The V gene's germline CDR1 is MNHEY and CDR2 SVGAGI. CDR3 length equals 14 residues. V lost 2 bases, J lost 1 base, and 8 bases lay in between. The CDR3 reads CASSYNRPNTEAFF. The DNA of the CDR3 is TGTGCCAGCAGTTACAATCGCCCGAACACTGAAGCTTTCTTT.

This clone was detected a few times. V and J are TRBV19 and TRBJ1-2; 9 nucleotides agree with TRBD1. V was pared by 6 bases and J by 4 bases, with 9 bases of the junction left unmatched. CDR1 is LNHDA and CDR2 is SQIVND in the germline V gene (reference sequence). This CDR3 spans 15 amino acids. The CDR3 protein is CASSGGKDRGYGYTF. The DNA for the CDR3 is TGTGCCAGTAGCGGTGGAAAGGACAGGGGCTATGGCTACACCTTC.

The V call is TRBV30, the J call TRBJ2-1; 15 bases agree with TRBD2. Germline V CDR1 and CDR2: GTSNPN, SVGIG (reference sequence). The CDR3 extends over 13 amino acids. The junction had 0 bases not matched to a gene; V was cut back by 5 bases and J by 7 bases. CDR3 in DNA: TGTGCCTGGGGACTAGCGGGAGGGAATGAGCAGTTCTTC. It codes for CAWGLAGGNEQFF. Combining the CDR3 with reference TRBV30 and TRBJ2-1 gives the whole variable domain SQTIHQWPATLVQPVGSPLSLECTVEGTSNPNLYWYRQAAGRGLQLLFYSVGIGQISSEVPQNLSASRPQDRQFILSSKKLLLSDSGFYLCAWGLAGGNEQFFGPGTRLTVL.

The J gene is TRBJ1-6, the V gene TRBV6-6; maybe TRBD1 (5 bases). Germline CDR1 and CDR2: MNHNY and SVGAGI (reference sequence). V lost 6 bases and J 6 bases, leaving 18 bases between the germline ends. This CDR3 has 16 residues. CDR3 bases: TGTGCCAGCAGCAACGTAGCCAGGGAAATTAATTCACCCCTCCACTTT. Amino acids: CASSNVAREINSPLHF.

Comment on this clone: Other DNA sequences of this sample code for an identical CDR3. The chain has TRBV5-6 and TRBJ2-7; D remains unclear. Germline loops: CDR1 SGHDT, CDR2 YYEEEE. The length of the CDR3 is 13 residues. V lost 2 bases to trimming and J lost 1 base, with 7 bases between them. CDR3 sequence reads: CASSFGRSYEQYF. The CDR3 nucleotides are TGTGCCAGCAGCTTCGGCAGATCCTACGAGCAGTACTTC.

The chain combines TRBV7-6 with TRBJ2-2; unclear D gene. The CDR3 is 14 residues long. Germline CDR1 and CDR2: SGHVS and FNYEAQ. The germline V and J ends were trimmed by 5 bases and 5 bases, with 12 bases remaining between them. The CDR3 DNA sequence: TGTGCCAGCAGCGACGGACGCCATACCGGGGAGCTGTTTTTT. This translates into CASSDGRHTGELFF.

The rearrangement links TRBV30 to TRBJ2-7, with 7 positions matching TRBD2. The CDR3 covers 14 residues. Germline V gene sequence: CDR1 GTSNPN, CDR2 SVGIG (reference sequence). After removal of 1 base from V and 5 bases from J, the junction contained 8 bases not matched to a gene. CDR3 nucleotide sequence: TGTGCCTGGAGTGGAGGGAGGGCTTCCCACGAGCAGTACTTC. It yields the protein CAWSGGRASHEQYF.

The CDR3 reads CAWSVGTEAYEQYF. CDR3 DNA: TGTGCCTGGAGTGTCGGGACAGAAGCCTACGAGCAGTACTTC. The gene calls are TRBV30 and TRBJ2-7; TRBD1 agrees at 7 bases. Losses at the gene ends were 0 bases for V and 2 bases for J; bases not matched to a gene: 4. The germline V gene has CDR1 GTSNPN and CDR2 SVGIG (reference sequence). The CDR3 consists of 14 residues.

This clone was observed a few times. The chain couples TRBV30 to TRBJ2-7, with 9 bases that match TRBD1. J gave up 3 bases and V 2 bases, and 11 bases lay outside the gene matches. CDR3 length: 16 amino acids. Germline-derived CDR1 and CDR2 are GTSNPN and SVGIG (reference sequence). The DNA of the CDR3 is TGTGCCTGGAGTCCCGGGGTAGGGACAGGGTTCTACGAGCAGTACTTC. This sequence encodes CAWSPGVGTGFYEQYF.

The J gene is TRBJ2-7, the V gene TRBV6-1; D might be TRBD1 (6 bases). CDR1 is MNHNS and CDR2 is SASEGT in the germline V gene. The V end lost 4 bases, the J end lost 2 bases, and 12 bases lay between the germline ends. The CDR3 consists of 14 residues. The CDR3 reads CASSARDKAYEQYF. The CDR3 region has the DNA TGTGCCAGCAGTGCCCGGGACAAGGCCTACGAGCAGTACTTC.